Given below is one T cell receptor (beta chain) in context. The data were obtained in a study of blood T cell repertoires in COVID-19. Whole-study context: Acute and convalescent COVID-19 samples came from the United States, Italy and Spain. From T cells, B-cell-depleted T cells, or PBMCs came the material, which was cDNA or gDNA.

This CDR3 is 14 amino acids long. The V gene's germline CDR1 is MDHEN and CDR2 SYDVKM. Losses at the gene ends were 7 bases for V and 3 bases for J; bases not matched to a gene: 8. In the authors' methods: Amplification of reference gene primers was used by the study to estimate nucleated cell counts. Using immunoSEQ multiplex PCR, the repertoire was profiled, and TCRdb retains in-frame clones only, with some absent. The V and J calls and the clone size are those of that table, but D and trimming were determined from the DNA. Counted here are approximately 190,000 clones, roughly four fifths occurring once; the ten biggest clones make up about 4.9%.

The sequence was obtained from a woman in her twenties or thirties with acute or convalescent COVID-19. Sample: peripheral blood. This rearrangement joins TRBV28 to TRBJ2-7; 8 bases align to TRBD1. The CDR3 reads CASTQQGARYEQYF. The CDR3 DNA reads TGTGCCAGCACCCAGCAGGGGGCGCGCTACGAGCAGTACTTC. The complete variable domain, with remaining parts taken from reference TRBV28 and TRBJ2-7, reads DVKVTQSSRYLVKRTGEKVFLECVQDMDHENMFWYRQDPGLGLRLIYFSYDVKMKEKGDIPEGYSVSREKKERFSLILESASTNQTSMYLCASTQQGARYEQYFGPGTRLTVT.